The clone carrying this T cell receptor (beta chain) was detected only once. Antigen unknown. The assay was immunoSEQ multiplex PCR, and TCRdb's table has in-frame clones only and misses some. Here the sample spans some 140,000 clones, approximately 88% being singletons. The sample originates from a study of T cell responses to AZD1222 COVID-19 vaccine. Notes on the study in general: Regions 160-218 and 743-854 dominated among vaccine-associated CD4 TCRs spanning spike.

Germline lookup yields CDR1 KGHSH and CDR2 LQKENI. The CDR3 covers 13 residues. V gave up 3 bases and J gave up 3 bases, with 8 bases separating them. The sequence derives from an adult in good health. Sequenced here: peripheral blood, sampled on day 0 of AZD1222 vaccination. J is TRBJ1-1 and V is TRBV18, with a weak D call TRBD1 (5 bases). The CDR3 DNA sequence: TGTGCCAGCTCACCCCGAGGGGACACTGAAGCTTTCTTT. Its translation is CASSPRGDTEAFF.